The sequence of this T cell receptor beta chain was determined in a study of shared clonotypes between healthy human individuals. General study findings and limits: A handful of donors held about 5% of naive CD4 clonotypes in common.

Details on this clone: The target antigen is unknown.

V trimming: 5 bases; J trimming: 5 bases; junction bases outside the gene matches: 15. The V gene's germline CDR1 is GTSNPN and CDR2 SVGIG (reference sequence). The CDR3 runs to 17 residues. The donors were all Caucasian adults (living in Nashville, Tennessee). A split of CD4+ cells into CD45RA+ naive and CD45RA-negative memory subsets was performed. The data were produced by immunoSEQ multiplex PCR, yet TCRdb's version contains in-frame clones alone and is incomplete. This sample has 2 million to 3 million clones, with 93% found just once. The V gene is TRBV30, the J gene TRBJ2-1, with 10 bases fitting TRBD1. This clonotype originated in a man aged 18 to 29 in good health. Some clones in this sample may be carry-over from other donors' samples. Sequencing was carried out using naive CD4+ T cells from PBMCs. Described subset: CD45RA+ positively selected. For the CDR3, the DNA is TGTGCCTGGGCTCAAAGAAGGACAGGGGGTGTCCACAATGAGCAGTTCTTC. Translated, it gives CAWAQRRTGGVHNEQFF.